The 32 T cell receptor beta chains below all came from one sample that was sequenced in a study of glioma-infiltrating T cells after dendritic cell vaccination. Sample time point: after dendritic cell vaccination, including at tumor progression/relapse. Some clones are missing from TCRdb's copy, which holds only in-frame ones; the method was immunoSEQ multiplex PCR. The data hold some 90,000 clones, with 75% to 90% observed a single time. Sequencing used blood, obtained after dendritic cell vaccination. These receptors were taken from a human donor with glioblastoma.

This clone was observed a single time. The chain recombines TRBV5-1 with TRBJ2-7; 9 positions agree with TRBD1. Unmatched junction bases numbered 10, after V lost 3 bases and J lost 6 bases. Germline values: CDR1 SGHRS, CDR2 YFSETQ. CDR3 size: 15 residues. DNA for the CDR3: TGCGCCAGCAGCTCTCGGACAGGGGTGAATAGCGAGCAGTACTTC. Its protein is CASSSRTGVNSEQYF.

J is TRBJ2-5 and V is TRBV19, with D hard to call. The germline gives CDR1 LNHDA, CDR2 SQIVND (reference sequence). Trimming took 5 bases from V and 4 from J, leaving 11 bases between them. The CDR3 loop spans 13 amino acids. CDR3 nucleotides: TGTGCCAGTAGTTTAGGGCGCGGAGAGACCCAGTACTTC. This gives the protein CASSLGRGETQYF.

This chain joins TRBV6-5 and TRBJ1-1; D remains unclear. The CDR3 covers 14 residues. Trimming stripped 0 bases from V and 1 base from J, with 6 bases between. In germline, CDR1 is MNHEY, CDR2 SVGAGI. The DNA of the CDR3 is TGTGCCAGCAGTTACTCGAGAAGGAACACTGAAGCTTTCTTT. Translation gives CASSYSRRNTEAFF.

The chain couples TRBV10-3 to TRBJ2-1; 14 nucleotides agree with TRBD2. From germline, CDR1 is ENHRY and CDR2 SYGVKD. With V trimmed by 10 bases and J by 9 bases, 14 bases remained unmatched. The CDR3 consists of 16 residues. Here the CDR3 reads CATRLAGGLSGLEQFF. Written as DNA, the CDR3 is TGTGCCACCAGACTAGCGGGAGGGCTATCGGGACTTGAGCAGTTCTTC.

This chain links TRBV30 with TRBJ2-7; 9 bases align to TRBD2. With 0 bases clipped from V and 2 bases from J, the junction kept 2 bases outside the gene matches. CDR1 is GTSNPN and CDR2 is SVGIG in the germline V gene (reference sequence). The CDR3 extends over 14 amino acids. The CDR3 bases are TGTGCCTGGAGTGTCAGCGGGGGGACCTACGAGCAGTACGTC. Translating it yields CAWSVSGGTYEQYV.

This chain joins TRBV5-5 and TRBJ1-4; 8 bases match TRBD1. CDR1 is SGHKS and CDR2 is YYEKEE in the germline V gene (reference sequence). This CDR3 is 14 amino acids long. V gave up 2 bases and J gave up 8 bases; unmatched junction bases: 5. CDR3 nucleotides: TGTGCCAGCAGCTTTCAGGACAGGGTAGAAAAACTGTTTTTT. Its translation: CASSFQDRVEKLFF.

The CDR3 protein is CASSQSRDRGSAFF. In DNA form, the CDR3 reads TGCGCCAGCAGCCAATCCCGGGACAGGGGATCGGCTTTCTTT. The chain has TRBV5-1 and TRBJ1-1; 10 nucleotides align to TRBD1. The V gene's germline CDR1 is SGHRS and CDR2 YFSETQ. J lost 11 bases, V lost 4 bases, and 11 bases had no gene match. The CDR3 consists of 14 residues.

CDR3 sequence reads: CASSRGYSNQPQHF. The CDR3, as DNA: TGTGCCAGCAGCCGAGGGTATAGCAATCAGCCCCAGCATTTT. The chain employs TRBV27 and TRBJ1-5; D is ambiguous. V lost 6 bases and J 0 bases, leaving 9 bases between the germline ends. The CDR3 is 14 amino acids. CDR1 is MNHEY and CDR2 is SMNVEV in the germline V gene (reference sequence).

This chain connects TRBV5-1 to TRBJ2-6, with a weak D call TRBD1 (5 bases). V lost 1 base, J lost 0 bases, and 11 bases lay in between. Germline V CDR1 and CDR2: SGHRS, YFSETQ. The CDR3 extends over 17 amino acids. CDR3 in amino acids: CASSLTGQSSGANVLTF. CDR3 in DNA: TGCGCCAGCAGCTTGACCGGACAAAGCTCTGGGGCCAACGTCCTGACTTTC.

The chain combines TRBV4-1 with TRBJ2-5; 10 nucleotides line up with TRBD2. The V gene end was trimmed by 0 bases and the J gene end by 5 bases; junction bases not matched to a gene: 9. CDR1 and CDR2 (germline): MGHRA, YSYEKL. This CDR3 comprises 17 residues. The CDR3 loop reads CASSQEPSGGVRETQYF. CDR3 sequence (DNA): TGCGCCAGCAGCCAAGAACCCAGCGGGGGGGTCCGGGAGACCCAGTACTTC.

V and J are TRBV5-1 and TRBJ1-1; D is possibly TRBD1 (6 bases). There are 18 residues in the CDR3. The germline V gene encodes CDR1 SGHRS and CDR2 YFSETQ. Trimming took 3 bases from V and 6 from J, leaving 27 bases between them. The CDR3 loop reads CASSSGGLYGGRIAEAFF. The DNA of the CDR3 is TGCGCCAGCAGCTCGGGGGGGCTATATGGGGGGCGAATAGCTGAAGCTTTCTTT.

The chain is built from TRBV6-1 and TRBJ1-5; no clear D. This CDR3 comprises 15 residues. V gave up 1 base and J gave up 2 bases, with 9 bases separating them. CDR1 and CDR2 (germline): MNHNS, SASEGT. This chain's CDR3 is CASSEGTERNQPQHF. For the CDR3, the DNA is TGTGCCAGCAGTGAAGGAACGGAGCGCAATCAGCCCCAGCATTTT.

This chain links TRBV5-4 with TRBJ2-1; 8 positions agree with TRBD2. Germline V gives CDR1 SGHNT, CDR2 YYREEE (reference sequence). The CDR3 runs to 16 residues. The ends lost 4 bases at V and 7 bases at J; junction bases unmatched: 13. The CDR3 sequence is CASSGGSGGPGNEQFF. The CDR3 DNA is TGTGCCAGCAGCGGGGGCAGCGGGGGCCCCGGGAATGAGCAGTTCTTC.

The CDR3 region is CASRRVGTGELFF. The DNA for the CDR3 is TGTGCCAGCAGGCGGGTGGGGACCGGGGAGCTGTTTTTT. The chain couples TRBV7-2 to TRBJ2-2; TRBD2 might be the D (5 bases). CDR3 length: 13 residues. The ends were cut back, 6 bases at V and 5 bases at J, with 10 bases in the middle. Germline CDR1 reads SGHTA; CDR2 reads FQGNSA.

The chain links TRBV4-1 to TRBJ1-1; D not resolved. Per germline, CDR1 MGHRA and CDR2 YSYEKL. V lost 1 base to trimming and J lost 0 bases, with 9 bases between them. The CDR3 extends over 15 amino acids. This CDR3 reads CASSQVVGMNTEAFF. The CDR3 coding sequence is TGCGCCAGCAGCCAAGTCGTGGGCATGAACACTGAAGCTTTCTTT.

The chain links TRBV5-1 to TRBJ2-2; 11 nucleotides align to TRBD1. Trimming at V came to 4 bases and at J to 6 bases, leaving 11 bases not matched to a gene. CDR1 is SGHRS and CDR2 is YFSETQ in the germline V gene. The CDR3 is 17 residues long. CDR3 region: CASSRTGTGGSAGELFF. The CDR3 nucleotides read TGCGCCAGCAGCCGAACCGGGACAGGGGGTTCCGCCGGGGAGCTGTTTTTT.

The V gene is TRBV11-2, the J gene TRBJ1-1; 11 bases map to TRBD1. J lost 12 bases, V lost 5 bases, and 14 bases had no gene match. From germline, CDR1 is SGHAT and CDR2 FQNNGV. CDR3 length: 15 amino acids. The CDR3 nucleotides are TGTGCCAGCAGCAACCCACGGGACAGGGGGGATAAGACTTTCTTT. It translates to CASSNPRDRGDKTFF.

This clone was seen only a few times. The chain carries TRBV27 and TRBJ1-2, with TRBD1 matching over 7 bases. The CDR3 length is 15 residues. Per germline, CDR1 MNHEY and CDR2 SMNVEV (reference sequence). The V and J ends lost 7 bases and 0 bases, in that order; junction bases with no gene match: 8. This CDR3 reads CASKRGTAANYGYTF. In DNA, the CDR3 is TGTGCCAGCAAACGGGGGACAGCAGCTAACTATGGCTACACCTTC.

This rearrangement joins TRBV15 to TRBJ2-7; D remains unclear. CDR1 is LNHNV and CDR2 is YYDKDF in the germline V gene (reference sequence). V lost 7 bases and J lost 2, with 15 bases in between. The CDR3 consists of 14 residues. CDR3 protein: CATKETLGPYEQYF. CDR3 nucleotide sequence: TGTGCCACCAAGGAGACGCTAGGCCCCTACGAGCAGTACTTC.

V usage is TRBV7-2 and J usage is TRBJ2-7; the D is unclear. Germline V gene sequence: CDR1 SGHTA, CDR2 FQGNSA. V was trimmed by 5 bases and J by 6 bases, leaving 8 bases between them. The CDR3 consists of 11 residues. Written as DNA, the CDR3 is TGTGCCAGCAGCGATCCGGGCGAGCAGTACTTC. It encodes CASSDPGEQYF.

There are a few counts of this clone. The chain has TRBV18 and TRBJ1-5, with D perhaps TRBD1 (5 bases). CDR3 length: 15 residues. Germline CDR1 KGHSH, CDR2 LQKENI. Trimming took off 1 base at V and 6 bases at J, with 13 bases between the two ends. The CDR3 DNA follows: TGTGCCAGCTCACCACAGGAGAGGAGGGGTCAGCCCCAGCATTTT. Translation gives CASSPQERRGQPQHF.

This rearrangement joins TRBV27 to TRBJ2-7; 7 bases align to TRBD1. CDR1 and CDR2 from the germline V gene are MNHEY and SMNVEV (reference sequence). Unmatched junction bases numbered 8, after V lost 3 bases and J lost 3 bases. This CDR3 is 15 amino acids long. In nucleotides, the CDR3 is TGTGCCAGCAGTTTCAGGGGGAGATCAGGCTACGAGCAGTACTTC. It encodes CASSFRGRSGYEQYF.

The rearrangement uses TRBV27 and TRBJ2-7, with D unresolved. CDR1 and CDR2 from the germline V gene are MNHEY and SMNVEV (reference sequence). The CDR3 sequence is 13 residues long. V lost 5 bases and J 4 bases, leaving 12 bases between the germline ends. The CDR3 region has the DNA TGTGCCAGCAGTCTTGGCCTGCAGTACGAGCAGTACTTC. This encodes CASSLGLQYEQYF.

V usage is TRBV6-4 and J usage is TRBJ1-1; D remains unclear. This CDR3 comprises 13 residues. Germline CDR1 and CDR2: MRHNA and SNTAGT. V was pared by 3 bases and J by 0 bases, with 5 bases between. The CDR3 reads CASSDQLNTEAFF. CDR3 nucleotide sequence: TGTGCCAGCAGTGATCAATTGAACACTGAAGCTTTCTTT.

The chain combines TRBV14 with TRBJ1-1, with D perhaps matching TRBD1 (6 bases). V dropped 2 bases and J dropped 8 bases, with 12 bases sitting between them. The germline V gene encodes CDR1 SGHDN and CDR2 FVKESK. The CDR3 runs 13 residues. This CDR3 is CASSQFRGAEAFF. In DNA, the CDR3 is TGTGCCAGCAGCCAATTTCGGGGGGCCGAAGCTTTCTTT.

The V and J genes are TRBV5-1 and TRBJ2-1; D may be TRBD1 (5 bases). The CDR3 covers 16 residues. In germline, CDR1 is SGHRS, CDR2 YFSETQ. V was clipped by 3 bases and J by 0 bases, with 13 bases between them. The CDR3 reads CASSWGSASSYNEQFF. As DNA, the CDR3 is TGCGCCAGCAGCTGGGGCTCCGCGAGCTCCTACAATGAGCAGTTCTTC.

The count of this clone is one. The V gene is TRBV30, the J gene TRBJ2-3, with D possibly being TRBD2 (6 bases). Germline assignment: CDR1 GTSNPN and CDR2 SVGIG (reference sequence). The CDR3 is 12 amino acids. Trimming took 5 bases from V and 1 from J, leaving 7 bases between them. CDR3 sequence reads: CAWGGGTDTQYF. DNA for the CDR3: TGTGCCTGGGGAGGGGGCACAGATACGCAGTATTTT.

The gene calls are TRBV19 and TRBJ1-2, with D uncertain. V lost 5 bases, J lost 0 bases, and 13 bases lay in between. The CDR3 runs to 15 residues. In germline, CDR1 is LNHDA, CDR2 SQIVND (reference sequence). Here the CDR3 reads CASSPLEGTNYGYTF. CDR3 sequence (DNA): TGTGCCAGTAGTCCTCTGGAGGGTACTAACTATGGCTACACCTTC.

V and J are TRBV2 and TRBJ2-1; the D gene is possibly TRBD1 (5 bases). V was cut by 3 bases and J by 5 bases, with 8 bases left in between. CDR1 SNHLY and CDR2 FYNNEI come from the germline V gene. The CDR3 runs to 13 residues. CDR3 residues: CASSDRANNEQFF. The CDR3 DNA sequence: TGTGCCAGCAGTGACAGGGCAAACAATGAGCAGTTCTTC.

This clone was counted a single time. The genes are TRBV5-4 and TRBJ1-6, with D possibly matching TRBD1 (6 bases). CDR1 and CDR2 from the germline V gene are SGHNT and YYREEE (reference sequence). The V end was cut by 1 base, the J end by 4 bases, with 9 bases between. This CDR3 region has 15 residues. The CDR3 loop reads CASSLRQDYNSPLHF. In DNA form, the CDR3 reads TGTGCCAGCAGCTTGCGACAGGATTATAATTCACCCCTCCACTTT.

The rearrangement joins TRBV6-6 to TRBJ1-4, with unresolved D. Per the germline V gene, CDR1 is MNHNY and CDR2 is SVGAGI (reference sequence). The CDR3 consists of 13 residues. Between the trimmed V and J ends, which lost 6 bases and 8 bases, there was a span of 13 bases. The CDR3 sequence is CASSQNAGEKLFF. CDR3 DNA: TGTGCCAGCAGCCAAAACGCGGGAGAAAAACTGTTTTTT.

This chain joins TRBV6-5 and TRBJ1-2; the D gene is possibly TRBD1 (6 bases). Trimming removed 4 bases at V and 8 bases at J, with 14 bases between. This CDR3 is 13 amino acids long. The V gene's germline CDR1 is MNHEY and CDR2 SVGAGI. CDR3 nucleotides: TGTGCCAGCAGTTCCACAGGGTCTCGAGGCTACACCTTC. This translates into CASSSTGSRGYTF.